The source of this TCR beta chain is a study of identifying expanded T cells in peripheral blood. Assay: immunoSEQ multiplex PCR; the TCRdb copy retains only in-frame clones and omits some. The sample comprises about 100,000 clones, approximately 89% of which are singletons, and roughly 6% rests with the top ten. Concerning this clone itself: Its antigen is as yet unknown.

Findings and caveats of the study: Over around two and four weeks, about 15 and 19 clones changed, versus roughly 1.1 between replicates.

V lost 4 bases, J lost 6 bases, and 10 bases lay in between. This CDR3 region has 12 residues. Looked up from germline, CDR1 is LNHDA and CDR2 is SQIVND (reference sequence). This TCR was recovered from a person aged 18 to 75 in good health. This rearrangement joins TRBV19 to TRBJ2-7, with D uncertain. Sample: blood. The CDR3 DNA reads as TGTGCCAGTAGTACTAGGGCTTCCGAGCAGTACTTC. Translating it yields CASSTRASEQYF.